The 9 T cell receptor beta chains listed next were all sequenced from one sample in a study of blood T cell repertoires in COVID-19. Sequencing used immunoSEQ multiplex PCR; TCRdb keeps in-frame clones, though not all of them. The sample has about 91,000 clones, 88% seen once. Sequenced material: peripheral blood. The receptor set was obtained from a woman in her 70s with acute or convalescent COVID-19.

V is TRBV11-2 and J is TRBJ2-5; 7 bases align to TRBD1. CDR1 is SGHAT, CDR2 FQNNGV, per germline. Losses at the gene ends were 5 bases for V and 7 bases for J; bases not matched to a gene: 4. The CDR3 covers 12 residues. CDR3 loop: CASSPGTVTQYF. DNA of the CDR3: TGTGCCAGCAGCCCCGGGACAGTGACCCAGTACTTC.

The chain couples TRBV19 to TRBJ2-3, with 7 bases lining up with TRBD1. The CDR3 runs to 16 residues. Trimming at V came to 5 bases and at J to 2 bases, leaving 10 bases not matched to a gene. Per the germline V gene, CDR1 is LNHDA and CDR2 is SQIVND (reference sequence). The CDR3 sequence: CASSPRGPPFTDTQYF. CDR3 nucleotide sequence: TGTGCCAGTAGTCCAAGGGGGCCTCCCTTCACAGATACGCAGTATTTT. Looking up the rest from reference TRBV19 and TRBJ2-3 gives the full variable domain: DGGITQSPKYLFRKEGQNVTLSCEQNLNHDAMYWYRQDPGQGLRLIYYSQIVNDFQKGDIAEGYSVSREKKESFPLTVTSAQKNPTAFYLCASSPRGPPFTDTQYFGPGTRLTVL.

This chain joins TRBV7-6 and TRBJ2-2; D is unresolved. Trimming removed 1 base from V and 0 bases from J, with 9 bases in between. Germline lookup yields CDR1 SGHVS and CDR2 FNYEAQ. The CDR3 runs 16 residues. This chain's CDR3 is CASSLELAPNTGELFF. The CDR3 DNA follows: TGTGCCAGCAGCTTAGAGTTGGCCCCGAACACCGGGGAGCTGTTTTTT. The whole variable domain, filled in from reference TRBV7-6 and TRBJ2-2, reads GAGVSQSPRYKVTKRGQDVALRCDPISGHVSLYWYRQALGQGPEFLTYFNYEAQQDKSGLPNDRFSAERPEGSISTLTIQRTEQRDSAMYRCASSLELAPNTGELFFGEGSRLTVL.

The rearrangement uses TRBV10-3 and TRBJ1-1, with 10 bases matching TRBD1. Trimming cost V 4 bases and J 4 bases; bases outside gene matches: 3. The CDR3 is made up of 14 amino acids. The germline gives CDR1 ENHRY, CDR2 SYGVKD. CDR3 amino acids: CAISGQGAGTEAFF. The CDR3 DNA is TGTGCCATCAGTGGACAGGGGGCCGGCACTGAAGCTTTCTTT.

The V call is TRBV3-1 (or the pseudogene TRBV3-2), the J call TRBJ2-5, with D tentatively TRBD2 (5 bases). The CDR3 is 16 residues long. V lost 1 base to trimming and J lost 4 bases, with 16 bases between them. The germline CDR1 and CDR2 sequences are LGHDT and YNNKEL (reference sequence). This chain's CDR3 is CASSQVMGFGGETQYF. The CDR3 DNA reads TGTGCCAGCAGCCAAGTTATGGGATTTGGAGGAGAGACCCAGTACTTC.

The chain is built from TRBV21-1 and TRBJ2-7; no DNA check was done on the table's D call, TRBD2. TRBV21-1 is a known pseudogene. CDR3 size: 17 residues. The CDR3 is CASSKVSSRRGGYEQYF. CDR3 sequence (DNA): TGTGCCAGCAGCAAAGTGTCCAGCAGGCGGGGGGGATACGAGCAGTACTTC.

V and J are TRBV6-5 and TRBJ1-2; tentative D call: TRBD1 (5 bases). This CDR3 spans 14 amino acids. Per germline, CDR1 MNHEY and CDR2 SVGAGI. Trimming removed 2 bases from V and 4 bases from J, with 11 bases in between. The CDR3 nucleotides read TGTGCCAGCAGTTACGGCAGGGTTGGCTATGGCTACACCTTC. It encodes CASSYGRVGYGYTF.

This clone was detected once. The chain links TRBV18 to TRBJ2-7, with D possibly being TRBD1 (6 bases). The germline gives CDR1 KGHSH, CDR2 LQKENI. V was pared by 3 bases and J by 0 bases, with 18 bases between. The CDR3 spans 17 residues. CDR3 residues: CASSPTRTAPDSYEQYF. Here the CDR3 DNA reads TGTGCCAGCTCACCTACAAGGACAGCCCCTGACTCCTACGAGCAGTACTTC.

In this sample, this clone turned up a few times. The chain is built from TRBV7-9 and TRBJ2-7; 7 positions match TRBD2. With 6 bases clipped from V and 7 bases from J, the junction kept 12 bases outside the gene matches. CDR3 length equals 14 residues. From germline, CDR1 is SEHNR and CDR2 FQNEAQ (reference sequence). As DNA, the CDR3 is TGTGCCAGCAGTACTACAAGCGGGGTTTTGGAGCAGTACTTC. It is translated as CASSTTSGVLEQYF. The complete variable domain, with remaining parts taken from reference TRBV7-9 and TRBJ2-7, reads DTGVSQNPRHKITKRGQNVTFRCDPISEHNRLYWYRQTLGQGPEFLTYFQNEAQLEKSRLLSDRFSAERPKGSFSTLEIQRTEQGDSAMYLCASSTTSGVLEQYFGPGTRLTVT.